This is a list of T cell receptor beta chains from one sample in a study of regulatory T cells in long-lasting Graves disease. From the multiplex PCR reads, TCRdb called clonotypes with MiXCR, one entry per CDR3 protein. The table records about 430,000 distinct CDR3 sequences, roughly 15% of them present only once. These data were also filed under a second study, of T cells in Graves' hyperthyroidism and ophthalmopathy.

The sequencing used peripheral blood mononuclear cells (PBMCs), collected at new diagnosis, from a patient treated with antithyroid drugs. All receptors derive from a woman between 40 and 50 years old with Graves disease. The CDR3 runs from the conserved cysteine through the conserved F or W. Fields, in order: V gene, D gene, J gene, CDR3 protein. A D gene is named only where the DNA matches it firmly.

TRBV20-1	TRBD2	TRBJ2-3	CSAPTSGGTDTQYF
TRBV4-1	NA	TRBJ1-5	CASSQDLSVSPQHF
TRBV11-2	NA	TRBJ2-7	CASSDWGADLPNEQYF
TRBV30	NA	TRBJ2-5	CAWSVDAQETQYF
TRBV29-1	TRBD2	TRBJ2-5	CSVERRLAGQETQYF
TRBV7-4	TRBD2	TRBJ2-1	CASSPTLLLAGQTYNEQFF
TRBV20-1	NA	TRBJ2-7	CSARVRRSSYEQYF
TRBV18	TRBD2	TRBJ2-1	CASSPMGLAGDTEQFF
TRBV4-1	TRBD1	TRBJ1-4	CASSPGQGNDEKLFF
TRBV18	TRBD1	TRBJ2-3	CASSPRGQGSTDTQYF
TRBV18	NA	TRBJ2-3	CASSPVGDTQYF
TRBV29-1	NA	TRBJ1-2	CSVGTNYGYTF
TRBV5-1	NA	TRBJ2-7	CASSIQPLGQGHF
TRBV2	TRBD1	TRBJ1-2	CARSTGGSYGYTF
TRBV12-3/TRBV12-4	TRBD2	TRBJ2-1	CASSLLGLAGYNEQFF
TRBV28	NA	TRBJ1-3	CASSSGPGNTIYF
TRBV3-1	NA	TRBJ2-7	CASSQNIYEQYF
TRBV15	TRBD1	TRBJ2-7	CATSSRDSNYEQYF
TRBV6-1	NA	TRBJ2-7	CATTSAGSSYEQYF
TRBV28	NA	TRBJ1-1	CASRPSGYTEAFF
TRBV7-8	NA	TRBJ1-1	CASSLVAGWGTEAFF
TRBV9	NA	TRBJ2-2	CASSVDVGNLGGELFF
TRBV19	NA	TRBJ2-5	CATLGGGLETQYF
TRBV29-1	NA	TRBJ2-3	CSVGWGFTSTDTQYF
TRBV6-5	NA	TRBJ2-3	CASSYSTQGGPDTQYF
TRBV5-1	TRBD1	TRBJ1-5	CASSLAGTGNQPQHF
TRBV11-2	TRBD2	TRBJ2-1	CASSLPSSAGLYNEQFF
TRBV6-1	NA	TRBJ1-1	CASVVSDTEAFF
TRBV5-1	NA	TRBJ2-5	CASSFLSGETQYF
TRBV28	NA	TRBJ2-3	CASSLYGDTDTQYF
TRBV28	TRBD1	TRBJ1-2	CASRRPPGTGDLKGYTF
TRBV7-2	TRBD1	TRBJ2-7	CASSLGARWGQRSYEQYF
TRBV7-9	NA	TRBJ1-2	CASRYDGGSGYTF
TRBV5-1	TRBD1	TRBJ1-1	CASSFRDRVSTGTEAFF
TRBV19	NA	TRBJ2-7	CASSMGSYEQYF
TRBV6-1	TRBD1	TRBJ2-2	CASSRQGKSTGELFF
TRBV2	TRBD2	TRBJ2-3	CASSEGTSGRGRTDTQYF
TRBV20-1	TRBD1	TRBJ1-5	CSATRTGYSNQPQHF
TRBV12-3/TRBV12-4	NA	TRBJ2-7	CASGGTPNSYNEQYF
TRBV5-5	NA	TRBJ2-1	CASSPHPQGKSYNEQFF
TRBV4-1	NA	TRBJ1-2	CASSQVPQGNYGYTF
TRBV29-1	TRBD1	TRBJ2-1	CSVFRDRGTNEQFF
TRBV20-1	TRBD1	TRBJ1-4	CSARRTGHEKLFF
TRBV11-3	NA	TRBJ2-2	CASSRTGSNTGELFF
TRBV9	NA	TRBJ2-7	CASSVAGGPAYEQYF
TRBV3-1	NA	TRBJ2-7	CASSLLAFEQYF
TRBV12-3/TRBV12-4	NA	TRBJ2-5	CASSLEEETQYF
TRBV7-2	NA	TRBJ1-4	CASSLVGGDEKLFF
TRBV18	NA	TRBJ2-2	CASSPSSVDTGELFF
TRBV28	TRBD2	TRBJ2-7	CASSPLGGSYEQYF
TRBV28	NA	TRBJ1-2	CASSLSGVKGYTF
TRBV3-1	NA	TRBJ2-7	CASSQDGGEEQYF
TRBV2	NA	TRBJ2-7	CASSERLGHSPYEQYF
TRBV7-8	TRBD1	TRBJ2-7	CASSLVSGQVDAYEQYF
TRBV7-3	NA	TRBJ2-2	CASSLNPSNTGELFF
TRBV11-3	NA	TRBJ2-1	CASSLVRGSEQFF
TRBV18	TRBD2	TRBJ2-1	CASSPSKLAGGLYNEQFF
TRBV11-2	NA	TRBJ1-5	CASSDNGEQPQHF